The 7 T cell receptor beta chains given below trace back to one sample, sequenced in a study of T cells in Graves' hyperthyroidism and ophthalmopathy. Researchers took RNA transcripts and amplified the TCR beta CDR3 regions from them. First-round RT-PCR of the TCR CDR3 relied on the HTBI primer set. TCRdb re-called the multiplex PCR reads through MiXCR, storing one row per CDR3 protein. The data show around 300,000 distinct CDR3 sequences, with less than 30% seen just once and over 25% held by the top ten. The sequenced material came from blood. The receptors shown here come from a man aged 40-49 years with Graves' hyperthyroidism that later progressed to Graves' ophthalmopathy.

In this sample, this clonotype turned up many times. The V and J genes are TRBV20-1 and TRBJ1-5, with D tentatively TRBD1 (5 bases). The CDR3 length is 16 residues. V lost 0 bases to trimming and J lost 3 bases, with 15 bases between them. Per germline, CDR1 DFQATT and CDR2 SNEGSKA (reference sequence). CDR3 loop: CSARDFIQDNNQPQHF. The DNA of the CDR3 is TGCAGTGCTAGAGATTTTATACAGGATAACAATCAGCCCCAGCATTTT.

This clonotype was recorded at least ten times. The V gene is TRBV15, the J gene TRBJ2-7; 8 nucleotides agree with TRBD2. V shed 0 bases and J 3 bases; nucleotides not matched to a gene: 10. CDR1 and CDR2 from the germline V gene are LNHNV and YYDKDF (reference sequence). CDR3 length: 17 amino acids. The CDR3 DNA is TGTGCCACCAGCAGAGATCGAGGTAGCGGGACGTACTACGAGCAGTACTTC. It specifies CATSRDRGSGTYYEQYF.

This clonotype has ten or more counts. This chain uses TRBV2 with TRBJ2-7, with TRBD1 matching over 7 bases. Germline values: CDR1 SNHLY, CDR2 FYNNEI. The CDR3 contains 14 residues. Trimming removed 4 bases from V and 6 bases from J; junction bases left unmatched: 9. The CDR3 DNA sequence: TGTGCCAGCAGTGGAGTCAGGGGGTGGTTCGAGCAGTACTTC. Protein: CASSGVRGWFEQYF.

This chain links TRBV2 with TRBJ2-7; 7 bases are shared with TRBD2. Germline V gives CDR1 SNHLY, CDR2 FYNNEI. V lost 7 bases and J lost 0; bases outside the gene matches: 3. The CDR3 is made up of 13 amino acids. The CDR3 region is CASNWEGSYEQYF. The CDR3 DNA reads TGTGCCAGCAACTGGGAGGGCTCCTACGAGCAGTACTTC.

This clonotype was detected many times. The chain combines TRBV3-1 with TRBJ1-1; D remains unclear. Trimming took off 0 bases at V and 11 bases at J, with 13 bases between the two ends. Germline V gene lookup returns CDR1 LGHDT and CDR2 YNNKEL (reference sequence). This CDR3 has 13 amino acids. In DNA, the CDR3 is TGTGCCAGCAGCCAAGAAGGAGGTAATCGGGCTTTCTTT. This gives the protein CASSQEGGNRAFF.

In its sample, this clonotype was seen many times. This chain uses TRBV6-5 with TRBJ2-7; 8 bases line up with TRBD2. V shed 7 bases, J shed 3 bases, and the junction held 14 bases outside the gene matches. Germline V gives CDR1 MNHEY, CDR2 SVGAGI. The CDR3 runs to 16 residues. The CDR3 protein is CASTPGRGSGDYEQYF. The CDR3 nucleotides read TGTGCCAGCACTCCCGGCCGGGGTAGCGGGGACTACGAGCAGTACTTC.

This clonotype was seen repeatedly, ten times or more. This chain joins TRBV6-2 or TRBV6-3 and TRBJ2-2; possible D gene TRBD2, 6 bases. Germline CDR1 is MNHEY and CDR2 is SVGEGT. The CDR3 has 15 amino acids. Between the trimmed V and J ends, which lost 6 bases and 6 bases, there was a span of 17 bases. The CDR3 DNA follows: TGTGCCAGCAGGTGGGACTTTGGCCCCGCCGGGGAGCTGTTTTTT. Translation gives CASRWDFGPAGELFF.